Presented here are 30 T cell receptor beta chains from one specimen sequenced in a study of blood T cell repertoires in COVID-19. Libraries were prepared by immunoSEQ multiplex PCR; TCRdb keeps only in-frame clonotypes and omits some of them. The sample carries 150,000 to 190,000 clones, roughly 72% recorded once. The specimen sequenced was peripheral blood. These receptors all come from an elderly woman with acute or convalescent COVID-19.

The CDR3 region has the DNA TGTGCCAGTAGTATACAACAGGGGATGTATAGCAATCAGCCCCAGCATTTT. The encoded protein is CASSIQQGMYSNQPQHF. The gene calls are TRBV19 and TRBJ1-5, with 7 positions matching TRBD1. The V gene's germline CDR1 is LNHDA and CDR2 SQIVND (reference sequence). V lost 2 bases to trimming and J lost 0 bases; unmatched junction nucleotides: 7. The CDR3 has 17 amino acids.

This clone was recorded only once. This sequence joins TRBV30 and TRBJ2-2, with a possible D match to TRBD2 (6 bases). This CDR3 has 14 residues. Germline V CDR1 and CDR2: GTSNPN, SVGIG (reference sequence). Trimming pared 2 bases from V and 9 bases from J, leaving 16 bases between. As DNA, the CDR3 is TGTGCCTGGAGTCCGGGGACTCATCAAAGGGAGCTGTTTTTT. Protein product: CAWSPGTHQRELFF.

This clone was observed at least ten times. The rearrangement links TRBV7-2 to TRBJ2-1; no clear D. Per germline, CDR1 SGHTA and CDR2 FQGNSA. CDR3 length equals 13 residues. Trimming left V 6 bases short and J 7 bases short, with 13 bases between. The CDR3 nucleotides read TGTGCCAGCAGTATATCGCACGGTAATGAGCAGTTCTTC. Protein: CASSISHGNEQFF.

This clone was counted only a few times. The CDR3: CASSQVPPQGRSNQPQHF. In DNA form, the CDR3 reads TGTGCCAGCAGCCAAGTTCCCCCACAGGGCCGGAGCAATCAGCCCCAGCATTTT. This chain uses TRBV3-1 (or the pseudogene TRBV3-2) with TRBJ1-5, with a weak D call TRBD1 (6 bases). V shed 1 base and J shed 1 base, with 17 bases lying between them. The CDR3 spans 18 residues. Germline V gene lookup returns CDR1 LGHDT and CDR2 YNNKEL (reference sequence).

This clone was seen a handful of times. V and J are TRBV18 and TRBJ1-5; a weak D match, TRBD1 (6 bases). V lost 6 bases to trimming and J lost 1 base, with 19 bases between them. CDR1 is KGHSH and CDR2 is LQKENI in the germline V gene. CDR3 length: 17 residues. The CDR3 is CASSAVGPGVSNQPQHF. CDR3 sequence (DNA): TGTGCCAGCTCCGCGGTAGGGCCAGGGGTAAGCAATCAGCCCCAGCATTTT.

The chain combines TRBV7-9 with TRBJ2-3; a possible D gene is TRBD2 (6 bases). V was cut by 2 bases and J by 0 bases, with 9 bases left in between. The length of the CDR3 is 15 residues. The V gene's germline CDR1 is SEHNR and CDR2 FQNEAQ (reference sequence). The CDR3 sequence: CASSLRGFSTDTQYF. The CDR3 bases are TGTGCCAGCAGCTTACGGGGGTTTAGCACAGATACGCAGTATTTT.

V gene TRBV6-1 combines with J gene TRBJ1-5, with 7 bases matching TRBD1. This CDR3 region has 17 residues. The trim removed 0 bases at V and 2 bases at J, leaving 7 bases unmatched. Germline-derived CDR1 and CDR2 are MNHNS and SASEGT. The CDR3, as DNA: TGTGCCAGCAGTGAAGCCCAGTCAGGACAGGGCAATCAGCCCCAGCATTTT. Translated: CASSEAQSGQGNQPQHF.

This clone has just one count. The chain joins TRBV7-2 to TRBJ2-5; 7 nucleotides agree with TRBD1. The junction had 10 bases not matched to a gene; V was cut back by 5 bases and J by 7 bases. Germline-derived CDR1 and CDR2 are SGHTA and FQGNSA. The CDR3 covers 14 residues. As DNA, the CDR3 is TGTGCCAGCAGCACGGGACAGCCTTTAGGGACCCAGTACTTC. Translation: CASSTGQPLGTQYF.

Points on this clone: At one end the junction does not follow the germline gene, possibly because of a read error. V and J are TRBV18 and TRBJ2-5; 10 nucleotides align to TRBD2. The length of the CDR3 is 19 residues. Germline V gives CDR1 KGHSH, CDR2 LQKENI. The CDR3 here is CASSPLSGGTGGPQETQYF. As DNA, the CDR3 is TGTGCCAGCTCCCCACTTAGCGGGGGGACTGGCGGACCCCAAGAGACCCAGTACTTC.

The rearrangement joins TRBV9 to TRBJ2-5; 8 bases fit TRBD2. Per germline, CDR1 SGDLS and CDR2 YYNGEE. Trimming took 2 bases from V and 5 from J; bases not matched to a gene: 11. The CDR3 loop spans 16 amino acids. CDR3 nucleotide sequence: TGTGCCAGCAGCGTCCAGGGTGCGGGAGGAGGGGAGACCCAGTACTTC. Its translation is CASSVQGAGGGETQYF.

The J gene is TRBJ1-6, the V gene TRBV30; D is possibly TRBD1 (6 bases). Trimming removed 3 bases from V and 5 bases from J, with 11 bases in between. The CDR3 runs 14 residues. Per germline, CDR1 GTSNPN and CDR2 SVGIG (reference sequence). CDR3 sequence (DNA): TGTGCCTGGAGGGCCGACAGGAATAATTCACCCCTCCACTTT. This translates into CAWRADRNNSPLHF.

The CDR3 DNA reads as TGTGCCATCGGCAGGGACACTGAAGCTTTCTTT. It yields the protein CAIGRDTEAFF. The chain joins TRBV10-3 to TRBJ1-1, with a weak D call TRBD1 (5 bases). Germline CDR1 is ENHRY and CDR2 is SYGVKD. The V and J ends lost 8 bases and 3 bases respectively, with 7 bases between them. This CDR3 spans 11 amino acids.

This chain connects TRBV11-1 to TRBJ2-7; D remains unclear. Trimming shortened V by 3 bases and J by 2 bases, and 11 bases separated the two germline ends. Germline V CDR1 and CDR2: SGHAT, FQDESV (reference sequence). The CDR3 is made up of 14 amino acids. The CDR3 DNA reads as TGTGCCAGCAGCTTCCTGGCGGCCACCTACGAGCAGTACTTC. Protein: CASSFLAATYEQYF.

The genes are TRBV3-1 (or the pseudogene TRBV3-2) and TRBJ1-3, with TRBD1 as a possible D gene (6 bases). The germline CDR1 and CDR2 sequences are LGHDT and YNNKEL (reference sequence). The CDR3 is 17 amino acids. The V gene lost 3 bases and the J gene lost 1 base, with 16 bases spanning the gap. CDR3 in amino acids: CASSHPKQGYSGNTIYF. In DNA, the CDR3 is TGTGCCAGCAGCCACCCGAAACAGGGTTATTCTGGAAACACCATATATTTT.

V is TRBV3-1 (or the pseudogene TRBV3-2) and J is TRBJ2-3, with 7 bases matching TRBD2. Losses at the gene ends were 4 bases for V and 8 bases for J; bases not matched to a gene: 15. The CDR3 consists of 16 residues. From germline, CDR1 is LGHDT and CDR2 YNNKEL (reference sequence). CDR3 nucleotide sequence: TGTGCCAGCAGCCCTACCGCGGGAGCCGGCGCTAGTACGCAGTATTTT. Its translation: CASSPTAGAGASTQYF.

The chain employs TRBV7-3 and TRBJ2-1; maybe TRBD2 (5 bases). V shed 5 bases and J shed 3 bases, with 14 bases lying between them. CDR3 length: 15 amino acids. Germline assignment: CDR1 SGHTA and CDR2 FQGTGA. The CDR3 DNA follows: TGTGCCAGCAGCCCCTCAGGAGGACTCTACAATGAGCAGTTCTTC. Translation gives CASSPSGGLYNEQFF. The full variable domain, completed using reference TRBV7-3 and TRBJ2-1, is GAGVSQTPSNKVTEKGKYVELRCDPISGHTALYWYRQSLGQGPEFLIYFQGTGAADDSGLPNDRFFAVRPEGSVSTLKIQRTERGDSAVYLCASSPSGGLYNEQFFGPGTRLTVL.

This clone has just a few counts. Distinct nucleotide sequences in the sample also encode this CDR3. The chain joins TRBV18 to TRBJ2-3, with 11 positions matching TRBD2. CDR1 and CDR2 (germline): KGHSH, LQKENI. Trimming cost V 3 bases and J 0 bases; bases outside gene matches: 2. The CDR3 totals 16 residues. The DNA for the CDR3 is TGTGCCAGCTCACCTCGACTAGCGGGGAGCACAGATACGCAGTATTTT. This translates into CASSPRLAGSTDTQYF.

This chain uses TRBV9 with TRBJ1-5; TRBD1 matches at 11 bases. J gave up 0 bases and V 2 bases, and 4 bases lay outside the gene matches. Looked up from germline, CDR1 is SGDLS and CDR2 is YYNGEE. The CDR3 has 17 residues. The CDR3, as DNA: TGTGCCAGCAGCGTTGGGACAGGGGGAGATAGCAATCAGCCCCAGCATTTT. Its translation is CASSVGTGGDSNQPQHF.

The CDR3 spells CAPTGTEYNEQFF. The CDR3 DNA reads as TGTGCCCCCACCGGGACAGAGTACAATGAGCAGTTCTTC. The chain combines TRBV24-1 with TRBJ2-1, with 7 positions matching TRBD1. V lost 12 bases to trimming and J lost 4 bases; unmatched junction nucleotides: 8. In germline, CDR1 is KGHDR, CDR2 SFDVKD. The CDR3 runs 13 residues.

The rearrangement joins TRBV5-1 to TRBJ1-5, with a tentative D call TRBD1 (5 bases). Germline V gene data show CDR1 as SGHRS and CDR2 as YFSETQ. This CDR3 is built from 15 residues. Between the trimmed V and J ends, which lost 4 bases and 5 bases, there was a span of 16 bases. The CDR3 sequence is CASSKAGTVDQPQHF. CDR3 coding DNA: TGCGCCAGCAGCAAAGCCGGGACTGTCGATCAGCCCCAGCATTTT.

The chain combines TRBV3-1 (or the pseudogene TRBV3-2) with TRBJ1-2; D possibly corresponds to TRBD1 (5 bases). Germline V gene data show CDR1 as LGHDT and CDR2 as YNNKEL (reference sequence). The V gene lost 0 bases and the J gene lost 14 bases, with 16 bases spanning the gap. The CDR3 extends over 13 amino acids. The CDR3 DNA reads TGTGCCAGCAGCCAAGATCGCGTTGGGGCTCAAACCTTC. This encodes CASSQDRVGAQTF.

The V call is TRBV18, the J call TRBJ1-2; D is unclear. Germline values: CDR1 KGHSH, CDR2 LQKENI. This CDR3 has 14 amino acids. V shed 0 bases and J shed 2 bases, with 7 bases lying between them. Here the CDR3 reads CASSPPPGNYGYTF. DNA for the CDR3: TGTGCCAGCTCACCACCGCCAGGAAACTATGGCTACACCTTC.

The V gene is TRBV21-1, the J gene TRBJ1-2. TRBV21-1 is given as a pseudogene. The CDR3 is 13 amino acids. In DNA form, the CDR3 reads TGTGCCAGCAGCCGTACGGTTCACTATGGCTACACCTTC. Residues: CASSRTVHYGYTF.

This clone was seen only a few times. The CDR3 DNA reads TGTGCCAGCAGCCCGACAGGGATCTATGGCTACACCTTC. As protein: CASSPTGIYGYTF. The chain couples TRBV7-3 to TRBJ1-2, with 7 bases identical to TRBD1. This CDR3 is built from 13 residues. Germline values: CDR1 SGHTA, CDR2 FQGTGA. The junction had 4 bases not matched to a gene; V was cut back by 5 bases and J by 4 bases.

V is TRBV25-1 and J is TRBJ1-4, with 9 bases lining up with TRBD1. Trimming at V came to 3 bases and at J to 7 bases, leaving 6 bases not matched to a gene. Per the germline V gene, CDR1 is MGHDK and CDR2 is SYGVNS. The CDR3 has 15 residues. The CDR3 reads CASSESTGGGEKLFF. DNA of the CDR3: TGTGCCAGCAGTGAGTCGACAGGGGGAGGTGAAAAACTGTTTTTT.

This chain joins TRBV5-1 and TRBJ2-2, with 11 bases aligning to TRBD2. This CDR3 spans 17 amino acids. The junction had 8 bases not matched to a gene; V was cut back by 2 bases and J by 5 bases. Germline loops: CDR1 SGHRS, CDR2 YFSETQ. Written as DNA, the CDR3 is TGCGCCAGCAGCTTCGCATTGACTAGCGGGACTACCGGGGAGCTGTTTTTT. Translated, it gives CASSFALTSGTTGELFF.

This clone was picked up a small number of times. This chain joins TRBV18 and TRBJ1-1; a weak D match, TRBD1 (5 bases). Trimming left V 6 bases short and J 1 base short, with 9 bases between. The CDR3 is 13 residues long. Germline-derived CDR1 and CDR2 are KGHSH and LQKENI. CDR3 residues: CASSGDRNTEAFF. As DNA, the CDR3 is TGTGCCAGCTCCGGAGACAGGAACACTGAAGCTTTCTTT.

V usage is TRBV6-2 or TRBV6-3 and J usage is TRBJ1-2; 8 nucleotides match TRBD1. V shed 5 bases and J 4 bases; nucleotides not matched to a gene: 6. Germline V gene sequence: CDR1 MNHEY, CDR2 SVGEGT. The CDR3 runs 14 residues. In DNA form, the CDR3 reads TGTGCCAGCAGTCAATCAGGGGGCAGCTATGGCTACACCTTC. Amino acid sequence: CASSQSGGSYGYTF.

This clone was seen repeatedly, ten times or more. The CDR3 spells CASSLRQGDTPLHF. For the CDR3, the DNA is TGTGCCAGCAGCTTAAGACAGGGTGATACACCCCTCCACTTT. The chain employs TRBV7-3 and TRBJ1-6; 7 nucleotides align to TRBD1. The V segment lost 1 base and the J segment 11 bases; nucleotides outside the gene matches: 5. Per germline, CDR1 SGHTA and CDR2 FQGTGA. The CDR3 extends over 14 amino acids.

V usage is TRBV6-2 or TRBV6-3 and J usage is TRBJ1-5; perhaps TRBD1 as D (5 bases). The germline gives CDR1 MNHEY, CDR2 SVGEGT. Trimming cost V 2 bases and J 6 bases, with 17 bases left between them. The CDR3 is made up of 16 amino acids. The CDR3 protein is CASSYDSPGAGQPQHF. The CDR3 region has the DNA TGTGCCAGCAGTTACGACAGCCCGGGAGCCGGTCAGCCCCAGCATTTT.